This T cell receptor (beta chain) was identified in a study of CD8+ T cells in alopecia areata (dated by TCRdb to 2017 to 2018). As for the study more broadly: Skin from C3H/HeJ donors aged roughly 6-13 months with spontaneous alopecia was grafted onto female C3H/HeJ recipients aged roughly 7-10 weeks. Scalp clonality was compared among normal scalp (n=4), patchy alopecia areata scalp (n=8), and alopecia totalis/universalis scalp (n=8). To study T cell clonal expansion in alopecia areata, the researchers applied high-throughput TCRbeta sequencing to both the C3H/HeJ mouse model and human patients. TCRbeta CDR3 regions were amplified by immunoSEQ multiplex PCR with 35 Vbeta forward and 13 Jbeta reverse primers. Scalp tissue and sorted CD4+ and CD8+ peripheral blood T cells from patchy and totalis/universalis alopecia areata patients and from healthy controls were covered by human TCRbeta sequencing. RNA was extracted with the PAXgene miRNA kit for fixed scalp, the miRNeasy kit for PBMCs, and the RNeasy kit for mouse skin.

This clone was recorded a few times. Its antigen specificity is not known. In this record, gene identifiers and germline sequences come from the mouse. Sequencing ends 4 residues short of the CDR3 end; the germline J gene provides the rest. Pooled mouse cutaneous lymph node cells were stained for CD4, CD8alpha, NKG2D, NKG2ACE and other markers, then sorted on a BD Influx. What the work shows at the level of the full study, not this receptor alone: Shared TCR sequences between patients were less evident than in mice, which may be partly attributable to HLA diversity in the patient population. Unlike mouse skin, where gammadelta T cells dominate, normal human skin contains resident alphabeta T cells that get sequenced too, which complicates analysis of the scalp TCR repertoire. Higher clonality and more expanded CD8+ clones were observed in lesional scalp than in normal scalp, particularly in alopecia totalis/universalis, a finding suggestive of antigenic drive.

The germline V gene gives CDR1 as NSHNY and CDR2 as SYGAGN. The CDR3 covers 14 residues, taking in both the cysteine and the phenylalanine. Sequencing covers 30 bases of the CDR3, shown here with the frame starting at base 1. Libraries were prepared through the immunoSEQ multiplex PCR assay. RNA was extracted from all samples and reverse transcribed into cDNA as template for TCR sequencing. SuperScript III was used for first-strand cDNA synthesis, primed with a 2:1 mix of oligo-dT and random hexamers. A synthetic immune receptor repertoire was used to assess amplification bias, and residual bias was removed computationally. Sequencing of the libraries was done on Illumina HiSeq using 60 bp reads that spanned the CDR3 and were read from J toward V. Under the source paper's analysis protocol: Raw reads were preprocessed for error removal, and CDR3 was defined according to IMGT conventions as running from the conserved cysteine to phenylalanine. Clonality was calculated as 1 minus Shannon entropy normalized by log2 of the number of productive unique TCRs. Whether scalp clones were CD4 or CD8 was inferred by matching scalp TCRbeta sequences against CD4 and CD8 repertoires sorted from blood. TCRdb obtained this table from immuneACCESS and retained in-frame rearrangements with V and J assigned. These tables miss some clones; where compared with another copy, unresolved V genes account for less than half of the shortfall, and the remainder is unexplained. From that table come the V and J calls and clone size; the DNA was used to work out D and trimming. Here the sample lists about 6,000 clones, none seen once only. The ten largest make up approximately 30% of the sample.

The TCR comes from a C3H/HeJ mouse with alopecia areata. Mice of this strain carry the MHC haplotype H2-k. The rearrangement combines TRBV13-1 with TRBJ2-4, with TRBD2 matching 8 junction bases. The material sequenced was CD8+ T cells sorted from a lymph node. The CDR3 amino acid sequence is: CASSDWGGENTLYF. Partial CDR3 DNA: TGTGCCAGCAGTGATTGGGGGGGGGAAAAC.